The source of this TCR beta chain is a study of OX40 agonist ivuxolimab in advanced cancers. Study information: With ivuxolimab, an agonistic anti-OX40 (CD134) antibody, patients were treated. Prior therapy, whether anti-PD-1, anti-PD-L1 or anti-CTLA-4, was allowed, and approximately 40% had some. Study-level findings and limits: People who partly responded at 0.1-3.0 mg/kg had some of the least clonal expansion seen.

Method: immunoSEQ multiplex PCR; TCRdb's copy keeps in-frame clones and lacks some. The data contain some 66,000 clones, 80% to 85% of them singletons. There are 14 residues in the CDR3. Germline V lookup: CDR1 SGHNT, CDR2 YENEEA. Trimming pared 6 bases from V and 0 bases from J, leaving 12 bases between. With respect to this clone: Its antigen is not known.

The specimen was CD4+ or CD8+ T cells sorted from blood, collected in a trial of the OX40 agonist ivuxolimab. This clonotype was obtained from an adult with an advanced solid tumor such as melanoma, head and neck, liver or kidney cancer. The chain recombines TRBV11-3 with TRBJ2-7; D may be TRBD1 or TRBD2 (5 bases each). CDR3 DNA: TGTGCCAGCAGACGAGGGGTTCTCTCCTACGAGCAGTACTTC. Translation gives CASRRGVLSYEQYF.